Following are 32 T cell receptor beta chains from one sample sequenced in a study of regulatory T cells in long-lasting Graves disease. The authors built TCR beta libraries using iRepertoire HTBI primers and Arm-PCR of CDR3 regions. In TCRdb, the multiplex PCR reads were re-called with MiXCR into one record per CDR3 protein. Of under 500,000 distinct CDR3 sequences in the sample, about 15% were seen once. As for time point: newly diagnosed GD, antithyroid drugs for less than 3 months. Extracted RNA from PBMCs served as the source of the TCR library. This sample also appeared in a second study, on T cells in Graves' hyperthyroidism and ophthalmopathy.

The sample was peripheral blood mononuclear cells (PBMCs), taken at new diagnosis, from a patient treated with antithyroid drugs. The receptors come from a woman aged 25-40 years with Graves disease.

The chain uses TRBV10-3 and TRBJ2-3, with TRBD1 identical over 7 bases. Germline CDR1 reads ENHRY; CDR2 reads SYGVKD. This CDR3 spans 13 amino acids. After removal of 5 bases from V and 5 bases from J, the junction contained 4 bases not matched to a gene. The CDR3 is CAISSRDRDTQYF. The CDR3, as DNA: TGTGCCATCAGTAGTAGGGACAGAGATACGCAGTATTTT.

The sample holds many counts of this clonotype. The chain has TRBV12-3 or TRBV12-4 and TRBJ2-1; TRBD1 aligns across 7 bases. V was clipped by 6 bases and J by 3 bases; unmatched bases: 2. The CDR3 runs to 13 residues. The chain's CDR3 is CASSRDSYNEQFF. CDR3 DNA sequence: TGTGCCAGCAGCCGGGACAGCTACAATGAGCAGTTCTTC.

The genes are TRBV7-2 and TRBJ1-2, with 8 bases lining up with TRBD1. Germline V CDR1 and CDR2: SGHTA, FQGNSA. The J segment lost 8 bases and the V segment lost 5 bases, leaving 7 bases of the junction unmatched. This CDR3 is built from 13 residues. The CDR3 here is CASSHGQGDGYTF. In nucleotides, the CDR3 is TGTGCCAGCAGCCACGGACAGGGTGACGGCTACACCTTC. The whole variable domain, remainder taken from reference TRBV7-2 and TRBJ1-2, is GAGVSQSPSNKVTEKGKDVELRCDPISGHTALYWYRQSLGQGLEFLIYFQGNSAPDKSGLPSDRFSAERTGGSVSTLTIQRTQQEDSAVYLCASSHGQGDGYTFGSGTRLTVV.

Many counts were recorded for this clonotype. This chain uses TRBV7-9 with TRBJ1-1; the D is unclear. This CDR3 is 14 amino acids long. Trimming removed 0 bases from V and 0 bases from J, with 5 bases in between. The V gene's germline CDR1 is SEHNR and CDR2 FQNEAQ (reference sequence). CDR3 region: CASSLASLNTEAFF. The CDR3 DNA reads as TGTGCCAGCAGCTTAGCGAGCTTGAACACTGAAGCTTTCTTT.

This clonotype occurred many times. The chain couples TRBV18 to TRBJ1-2, with 9 bases matching TRBD1. The trim removed 3 bases at V and 4 bases at J, leaving 3 bases unmatched. Germline loops: CDR1 KGHSH, CDR2 LQKENI. The CDR3 contains 14 residues. CDR3 sequence reads: CASSPDRGGYGYTF. Written as DNA, the CDR3 is TGTGCCAGCTCACCGGACAGGGGAGGCTATGGCTACACCTTC.

The CDR3 sequence is CASSSDRWNEKLFF. CDR3 coding DNA: TGTGCCAGCAGTTCGGACAGGTGGAACGAAAAACTGTTTTTT. V usage is TRBV6-2 or TRBV6-3 and J usage is TRBJ1-4; 7 nucleotides agree with TRBD1. This CDR3 is built from 14 residues. From germline, CDR1 is MNHEY and CDR2 SVGEGT. Trimming at V came to 4 bases and at J to 8 bases, leaving 7 bases not matched to a gene.

This clonotype was seen at least ten times. This chain connects TRBV28 to TRBJ2-5; the match to TRBD1 covers 7 bases. CDR1 MDHEN and CDR2 SYDVKM come from the germline V gene. The CDR3 consists of 13 residues. With 6 bases clipped from V and 2 bases from J, the junction kept 3 bases outside the gene matches. CDR3 loop: CASRTGFQETQYF. CDR3 nucleotides: TGTGCCAGCAGGACAGGGTTTCAAGAGACCCAGTACTTC.

In regard to this clonotype: A read error is possible here, since a much larger clone lies one base away. Given the absence of the conserved phenylalanine or tryptophan at the CDR3 end, a read error is likely. The genes are TRBV12-3 or TRBV12-4 and TRBJ1-1, with a possible D match to TRBD1 (5 bases). The V end was cut by 5 bases, the J end by 10 bases, with 17 bases between. The CDR3 has 13 residues. The CDR3 here is CASSPGSLGGAFL. The CDR3 coding sequence is TGTGCCAGCAGTCCCGGATCTCTGGGGGGAGCTTTCTTA.

This clonotype was observed at least ten times. This chain joins TRBV3-1 and TRBJ1-1; 7 bases fit TRBD1. Germline CDR1 is LGHDT and CDR2 is YNNKEL (reference sequence). J was trimmed by 6 bases and V by 0 bases; bases with no gene match: 1. The CDR3 is made up of 13 amino acids. The CDR3 region has the DNA TGTGCCAGCAGCCAAGACCAGGGGGCTGAAGCTTTCTTT. Protein: CASSQDQGAEAFF. The full variable domain, with the rest looked up from reference TRBV3-1 and TRBJ1-1, is DTAVSQTPKYLVTQMGNDKSIKCEQNLGHDTMYWYKQDSKKFLKIMFSYNNKELIINETVPNRFSPKSPDKAHLNLHINSLELGDSAVYFCASSQDQGAEAFFGQGTRLTVV.

Details on this clonotype: This could be a read error, since a much larger clone is one nucleotide away. The chain joins TRBV6-1 to TRBJ1-5; the match to TRBD1 covers 8 bases. CDR1 is MNHNS and CDR2 is SASEGT in the germline V gene. The CDR3 contains 16 residues. Losses at the gene ends were 4 bases for V and 4 bases for J; bases not matched to a gene: 9. Here the CDR3 reads CASSGQGIGWNQPQHF. The CDR3, as DNA: TGTGCCAGCAGTGGACAGGGGATAGGGTGGAATCAGCCCCAGCATTTT.

This clonotype was counted between two and nine times. The chain combines TRBV15 with TRBJ2-1; D gene uncertain. This CDR3 is built from 12 residues. V was clipped by 0 bases and J by 9 bases, with 6 bases between them. The germline V gene has CDR1 LNHNV and CDR2 YYDKDF (reference sequence). The CDR3 is CATSRDWGEQFF. CDR3 DNA: TGTGCCACCAGCAGAGATTGGGGTGAGCAGTTCTTC.

The J gene is TRBJ1-6, the V gene TRBV28, with D perhaps matching TRBD1 (6 bases). V dropped 4 bases and J dropped 8 bases, with 6 bases sitting between them. The length of the CDR3 is 12 residues. Germline lookup yields CDR1 MDHEN and CDR2 SYDVKM. CDR3 residues: CASSSGDSPLHF. DNA for the CDR3: TGTGCCAGCAGTTCAGGGGATTCACCCCTCCACTTT. Complete variable domain (other parts from reference TRBV28 and TRBJ1-6): DVKVTQSSRYLVKRTGEKVFLECVQDMDHENMFWYRQDPGLGLRLIYFSYDVKMKEKGDIPEGYSVSREKKERFSLILESASTNQTSMYLCASSSGDSPLHFGNGTRLTVT.

This clonotype appeared a few times. V usage is TRBV6-2 or TRBV6-3 and J usage is TRBJ1-1; D gene unclear. Germline CDR1 is MNHEY and CDR2 is SVGEGT. V lost 6 bases to trimming and J lost 7 bases, with 12 bases between them. This CDR3 is built from 12 residues. The CDR3 reads CASRLIGLEAFF. The DNA for the CDR3 is TGTGCCAGCAGGCTAATTGGGCTTGAAGCTTTCTTT.

The chain uses TRBV29-1 and TRBJ2-1; 11 bases line up with TRBD2. V lost 6 bases and J lost 7; bases outside the gene matches: 8. CDR1 and CDR2 (germline): SQVTM, ANQGSEA. The CDR3 is made up of 14 amino acids. The CDR3 region has the DNA TGCAGCGTAGATACTAGCGGGAGTGTAAATGAGCAGTTCTTC. Encoded protein: CSVDTSGSVNEQFF.

This clonotype has just a few counts. The chain carries TRBV5-1 and TRBJ1-3; D gene ambiguous. CDR3 length: 15 amino acids. V lost 4 bases, J lost 0 bases, and 11 bases lay in between. Germline V gene sequence: CDR1 SGHRS, CDR2 YFSETQ. Written as DNA, the CDR3 is TGCGCCAGCAGCCGAACCGGGATCTCTGGAAACACCATATATTTT. Protein: CASSRTGISGNTIYF.

The V and J genes are TRBV20-1 and TRBJ2-2; 7 nucleotides agree with TRBD2. The trim removed 0 bases at V and 5 bases at J, leaving 3 bases unmatched. In germline, CDR1 is DFQATT, CDR2 SNEGSKA (reference sequence). The CDR3 totals 14 residues. The CDR3 DNA sequence: TGCAGTGCTAGAGAGGGAGGGGATACCGGGGAGCTGTTTTTT. Translating gives CSAREGGDTGELFF.

The rearrangement joins TRBV30 to TRBJ1-1; D is unclear. Trimming pared 0 bases from V and 0 bases from J, leaving 5 bases between. The CDR3 is made up of 13 amino acids. Looked up from germline, CDR1 is GTSNPN and CDR2 is SVGIG (reference sequence). The CDR3 reads CAWSVDMNTEAFF. In DNA, the CDR3 is TGTGCCTGGAGTGTTGATATGAACACTGAAGCTTTCTTT.

This clonotype appeared many times. This rearrangement joins TRBV15 to TRBJ1-2; 7 nucleotides align to TRBD1. Germline trimming cut 3 bases from V and 3 bases from J; bases unmatched to any gene: 4. Germline-derived CDR1 and CDR2 are LNHNV and YYDKDF (reference sequence). The CDR3 contains 14 residues. The CDR3 spells CATSSRGQDYGYTF. In DNA form, the CDR3 reads TGTGCCACCAGCAGCAGAGGACAGGACTATGGCTACACCTTC.

This clonotype was detected many times. This chain uses TRBV11-3 with TRBJ2-7; 10 nucleotides match TRBD2. Germline V gene sequence: CDR1 SGHNT, CDR2 YENEEA. The CDR3 covers 14 residues. The V gene end was trimmed by 5 bases and the J gene end by 4 bases; junction bases not matched to a gene: 5. The chain's CDR3 is CASSRASGSYEQYF. Written as DNA, the CDR3 is TGTGCCAGCAGCCGAGCTAGCGGGAGTTACGAGCAGTACTTC.

V is TRBV2 and J is TRBJ2-1; 11 nucleotides match TRBD2. The length of the CDR3 is 15 residues. J lost 4 bases, V lost 6 bases, and 5 bases had no gene match. The germline V gene encodes CDR1 SNHLY and CDR2 FYNNEI. Here the CDR3 DNA reads TGTGCCAGCAGAACTAGCGGGAGTCGATACAATGAGCAGTTCTTC. Protein: CASRTSGSRYNEQFF.

This clonotype was seen many times. The gene calls are TRBV7-2 and TRBJ2-5; the match to TRBD2 covers 9 bases. This CDR3 is 17 amino acids long. Trimming took 0 bases from V and 4 from J; bases not matched to a gene: 9. Per the germline V gene, CDR1 is SGHTA and CDR2 is FQGNSA. CDR3: CASSLAAGGRLRETQYF. Here the CDR3 DNA reads TGTGCCAGCAGCTTAGCGGCGGGAGGGCGTTTGAGAGAGACCCAGTACTTC.

This clonotype occurred many times. CDR3 protein: CASSISGTGPLQYF. In nucleotides, the CDR3 is TGTGCCAGCAGCATTTCCGGGACAGGCCCTTTGCAGTACTTC. The rearrangement joins TRBV7-2 to TRBJ2-7; 8 bases are shared with TRBD1. Germline loops: CDR1 SGHTA, CDR2 FQGNSA. The CDR3 covers 14 residues. Trimming removed 5 bases from V and 9 bases from J; junction bases left unmatched: 12.

The chain carries TRBV27 and TRBJ2-1; TRBD2 matches at 13 bases. The CDR3 is 15 residues long. In germline, CDR1 is MNHEY, CDR2 SMNVEV (reference sequence). The trim removed 6 bases at V and 7 bases at J, leaving 6 bases unmatched. The CDR3 DNA reads TGTGCCAGCAGAACACTAGCGGGAGGGCCAAATGAGCAGTTCTTC. It translates to CASRTLAGGPNEQFF.

This clonotype was detected ten times or more. The chain couples TRBV10-2 to TRBJ2-1; D is unclear. CDR1 is WSHSY and CDR2 is SAAADI in the germline V gene. The CDR3 loop spans 13 amino acids. V lost 4 bases and J lost 4, with 8 bases in between. The CDR3 coding sequence is TGCGCCAGCAGTGGGGCAGCGTACAATGAGCAGTTCTTC. This translates into CASSGAAYNEQFF.

Remarks on this clonotype: The junction departs from the called germline gene at one end, perhaps through a read error. The J gene is TRBJ1-1, the V gene TRBV3-1, with D uncertain. The germline gives CDR1 LGHDT, CDR2 YNNKEL (reference sequence). The length of the CDR3 is 12 residues. CDR3 protein: CAGSRGNTEAFF. In nucleotides, the CDR3 is TGTGCCGGCAGCCGTGGGAACACTGAAGCTTTCTTT.

Ten or more counts support this clonotype. The chain joins TRBV19 to TRBJ1-1, with 7 bases lining up with TRBD1. Germline V gene data show CDR1 as LNHDA and CDR2 as SQIVND (reference sequence). The V gene end was trimmed by 9 bases and the J gene end by 0 bases; junction bases not matched to a gene: 7. The CDR3 has 14 residues. CDR3 sequence: CASRDSEMNTEAFF. In nucleotides, the CDR3 is TGTGCCAGCCGGGACAGCGAAATGAACACTGAAGCTTTCTTT.

This clonotype was observed many times. The chain is built from TRBV15 and TRBJ2-3; D ambiguous. CDR1 is LNHNV and CDR2 is YYDKDF in the germline V gene (reference sequence). This CDR3 contains 14 residues. The V end was cut by 4 bases, the J end by 2 bases, with 10 bases between. The CDR3 DNA is TGTGCCACCAGCAAAAGGAGATTCACAGATACGCAGTATTTT. Translation gives CATSKRRFTDTQYF.

This clonotype was observed at least ten times. The chain has TRBV30 and TRBJ2-7; D assignment may be TRBD1 or TRBD2 (6 bases each). Germline assignment: CDR1 GTSNPN and CDR2 SVGIG (reference sequence). V lost 0 bases, J lost 10 bases, and 13 bases lay in between. The CDR3 is made up of 12 amino acids. The CDR3 sequence: CAWSVRVGGQYF. The CDR3 DNA reads as TGTGCCTGGAGTGTACGTGTGGGGGGCCAGTACTTC.

This sequence joins TRBV9 and TRBJ1-1, with TRBD1 as a possible D gene (5 bases). CDR1 and CDR2 (germline): SGDLS, YYNGEE. Trimming took off 0 bases at V and 1 base at J, with 10 bases between the two ends. This CDR3 comprises 15 residues. The CDR3 loop is CASSVEWGPNTEAFF. The CDR3 DNA reads as TGTGCCAGCAGCGTAGAATGGGGCCCGAACACTGAAGCTTTCTTT.

This clonotype was seen a handful of times. The genes are TRBV14 and TRBJ2-2; D is possibly TRBD1 (5 bases). The CDR3 loop spans 15 amino acids. Germline V gene sequence: CDR1 SGHDN, CDR2 FVKESK. Trimming left V 4 bases short and J 0 bases short, with 9 bases between. The CDR3 spells CASSRTPTNTGELFF. CDR3 DNA: TGTGCCAGCAGCCGGACACCAACGAACACCGGGGAGCTGTTTTTT.

This clonotype was detected many times. The rearrangement uses TRBV7-8 and TRBJ2-1, with D perhaps matching TRBD1 or TRBD2 (5 bases each). The V end was cut by 7 bases, the J end by 0 bases, with 16 bases between. CDR3 length equals 16 residues. The germline V gene has CDR1 SGHVS and CDR2 FQNEAQ. CDR3 sequence (DNA): TGTGCCAGCATAGGGGCAGGACTGAGCTCCTACAATGAGCAGTTCTTC. Its protein product is CASIGAGLSSYNEQFF.

In this sample, this clonotype turned up a few times. V is TRBV11-1 and J is TRBJ2-2, with D possibly being TRBD2 (6 bases). The CDR3 extends over 18 amino acids. V gave up 8 bases and J gave up 6 bases, with 28 bases separating them. Germline CDR1 is SGHAT and CDR2 is FQDESV (reference sequence). Here the CDR3 DNA reads TGTGCCAGCTCACTAAACAAGCGGAATCCTCGGGGGTCCGGGGAGCTGTTTTTT. It encodes CASSLNKRNPRGSGELFF.